The following is a T cell receptor (beta chain) sequence with its context. Its antigen is not known. This entry is derived from a study of T-cell memory formation after mild COVID-19. The study, taken as a whole, reports: Clones contracting across day 15 to 85 had a balanced CD4/CD8 profile; later expanding clones leaned CD4+. The second-wave clones peaking on day 37 were not confirmed as SARS-CoV-2-specific. Clones which contracted sat mainly in CM and EM if CD4+, and in EMRA if CD8+. Cross-reactive memory seemingly joined, as some responding clones were found in pre-infection memory.

A single record per CDR3 protein comes from TCRdb applying MiXCR to the 5' RACE reads. The table includes approximately 500,000 distinct CDR3 sequences, 20% to 30% detected once. Deletions cut 0 bases from V and 4 bases from J, with 15 bases between. This CDR3 spans 17 amino acids. The germline V gene has CDR1 LNHNV and CDR2 YYDKDF (reference sequence). This chain joins TRBV15 and TRBJ2-2; D is ambiguous. The sequencing input was PBMCs or a T cell subset sorted from them (not recorded which). This sequence was found in an adult woman who had mild COVID-19 (a few samples of this study predate the infection). Cell type and time point are not known. CDR3 protein: CATSRDAPVAGTGELFF. CDR3 nucleotides: TGTGCCACCAGCAGAGATGCGCCGGTGGCAGGCACCGGGGAGCTGTTTTTT.